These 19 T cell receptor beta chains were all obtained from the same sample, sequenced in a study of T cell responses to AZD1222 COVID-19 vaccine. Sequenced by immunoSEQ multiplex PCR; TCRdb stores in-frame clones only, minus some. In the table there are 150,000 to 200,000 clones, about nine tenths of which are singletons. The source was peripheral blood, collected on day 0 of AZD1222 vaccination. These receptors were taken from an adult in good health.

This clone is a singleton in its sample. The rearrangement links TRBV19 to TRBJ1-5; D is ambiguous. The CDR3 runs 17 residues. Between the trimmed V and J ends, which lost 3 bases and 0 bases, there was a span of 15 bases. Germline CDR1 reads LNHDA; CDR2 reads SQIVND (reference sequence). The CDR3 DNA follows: TGTGCCAGTAGTATTAGGCAGGAGCACCATAGCAATCAGCCCCAGCATTTT. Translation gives CASSIRQEHHSNQPQHF. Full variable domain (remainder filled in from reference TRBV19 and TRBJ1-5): DGGITQSPKYLFRKEGQNVTLSCEQNLNHDAMYWYRQDPGQGLRLIYYSQIVNDFQKGDIAEGYSVSREKKESFPLTVTSAQKNPTAFYLCASSIRQEHHSNQPQHFGDGTRLSIL.

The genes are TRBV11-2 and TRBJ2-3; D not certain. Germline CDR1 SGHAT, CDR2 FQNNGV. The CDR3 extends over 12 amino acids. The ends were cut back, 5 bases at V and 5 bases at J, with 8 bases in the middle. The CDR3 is CASSPELDTQYF. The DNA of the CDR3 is TGTGCCAGCAGCCCCGAATTAGATACGCAGTATTTT.

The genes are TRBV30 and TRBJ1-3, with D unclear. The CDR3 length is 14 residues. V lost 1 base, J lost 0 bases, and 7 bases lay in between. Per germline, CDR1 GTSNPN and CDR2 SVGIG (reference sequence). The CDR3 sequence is CAWSEQFSGNTIYF. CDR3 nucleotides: TGTGCCTGGAGTGAACAATTCTCTGGAAACACCATATATTTT. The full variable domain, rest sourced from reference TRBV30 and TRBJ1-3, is SQTIHQWPATLVQPVGSPLSLECTVEGTSNPNLYWYRQAAGRGLQLLFYSVGIGQISSEVPQNLSASRPQDRQFILSSKKLLLSDSGFYLCAWSEQFSGNTIYFGEGSWLTVV.

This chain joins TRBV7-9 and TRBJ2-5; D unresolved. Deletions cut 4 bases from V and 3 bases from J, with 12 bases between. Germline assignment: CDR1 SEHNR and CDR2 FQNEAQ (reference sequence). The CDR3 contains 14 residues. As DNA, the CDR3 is TGTGCCAGCAGCTCTCGCCGGCTAAAAGAGACCCAGTACTTC. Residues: CASSSRRLKETQYF.

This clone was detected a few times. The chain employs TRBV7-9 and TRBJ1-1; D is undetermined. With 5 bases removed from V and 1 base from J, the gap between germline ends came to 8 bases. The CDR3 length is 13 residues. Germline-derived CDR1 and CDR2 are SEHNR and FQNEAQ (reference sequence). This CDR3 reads CASSLRPNTEAFF. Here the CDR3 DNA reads TGTGCCAGCAGCCTCCGGCCGAACACTGAAGCTTTCTTT.

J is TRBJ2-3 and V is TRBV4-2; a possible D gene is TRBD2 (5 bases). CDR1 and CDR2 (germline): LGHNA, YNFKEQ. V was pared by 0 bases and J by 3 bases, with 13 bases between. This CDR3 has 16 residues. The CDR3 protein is CASSQEAAPRTDTQYF. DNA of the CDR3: TGTGCCAGCAGCCAAGAAGCGGCCCCTCGGACAGATACGCAGTATTTT.

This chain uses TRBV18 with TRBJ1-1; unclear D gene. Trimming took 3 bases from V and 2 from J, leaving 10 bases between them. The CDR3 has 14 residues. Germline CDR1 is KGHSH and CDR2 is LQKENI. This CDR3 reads CASSPVSGNTEAFF. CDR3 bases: TGTGCCAGCTCACCGGTCAGCGGAAACACTGAAGCTTTCTTT.

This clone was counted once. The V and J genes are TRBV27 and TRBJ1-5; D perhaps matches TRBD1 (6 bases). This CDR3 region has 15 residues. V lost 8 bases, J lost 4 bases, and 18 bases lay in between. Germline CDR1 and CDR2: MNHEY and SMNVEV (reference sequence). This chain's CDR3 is CASSPGTPSNQPQHF. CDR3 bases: TGTGCCAGCTCCCCAGGGACACCCTCAAATCAGCCCCAGCATTTT.

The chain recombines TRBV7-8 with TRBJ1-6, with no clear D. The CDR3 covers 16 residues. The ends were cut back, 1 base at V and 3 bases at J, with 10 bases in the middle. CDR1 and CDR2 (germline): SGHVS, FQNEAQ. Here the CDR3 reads CASSLVSSYYNSPLHF. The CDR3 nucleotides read TGTGCCAGCAGCTTAGTTTCCAGTTACTATAATTCACCCCTCCACTTT.

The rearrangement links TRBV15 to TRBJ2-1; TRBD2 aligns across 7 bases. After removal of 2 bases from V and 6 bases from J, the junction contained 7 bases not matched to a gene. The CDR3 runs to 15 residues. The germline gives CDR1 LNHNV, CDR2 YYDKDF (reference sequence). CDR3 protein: CATSRRGGGRNEQFF. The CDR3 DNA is TGTGCCACCAGCAGACGCGGGGGAGGACGCAATGAGCAGTTCTTC. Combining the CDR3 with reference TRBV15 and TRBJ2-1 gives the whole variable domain DAMVIQNPRYQVTQFGKPVTLSCSQTLNHNVMYWYQQKSSQAPKLLFHYYDKDFNNEADTPDNFQSRRPNTSFCFLDIRSPGLGDTAMYLCATSRRGGGRNEQFFGPGTRLTVL.

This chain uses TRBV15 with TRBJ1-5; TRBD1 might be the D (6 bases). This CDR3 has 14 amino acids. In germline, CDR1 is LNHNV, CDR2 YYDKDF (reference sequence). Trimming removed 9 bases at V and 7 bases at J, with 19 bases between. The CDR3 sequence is CATAGSRGGQPQHF. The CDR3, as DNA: TGTGCCACGGCGGGGTCGAGGGGGGGGCAGCCCCAGCATTTT.

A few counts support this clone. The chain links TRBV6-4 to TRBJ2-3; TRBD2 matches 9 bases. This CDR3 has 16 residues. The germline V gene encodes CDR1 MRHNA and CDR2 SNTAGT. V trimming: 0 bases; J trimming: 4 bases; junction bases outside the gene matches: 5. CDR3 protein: CASSDSTSGGADTQYF. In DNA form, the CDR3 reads TGTGCCAGCAGTGACTCGACTAGCGGTGGGGCAGATACGCAGTATTTT.

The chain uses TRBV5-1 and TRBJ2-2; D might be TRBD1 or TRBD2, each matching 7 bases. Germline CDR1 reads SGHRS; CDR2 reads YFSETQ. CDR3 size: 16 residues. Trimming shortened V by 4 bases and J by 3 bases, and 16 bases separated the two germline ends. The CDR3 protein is CASSMGGGRDTGELFF. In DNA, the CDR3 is TGCGCCAGCAGCATGGGAGGGGGCCGAGACACCGGGGAGCTGTTTTTT.

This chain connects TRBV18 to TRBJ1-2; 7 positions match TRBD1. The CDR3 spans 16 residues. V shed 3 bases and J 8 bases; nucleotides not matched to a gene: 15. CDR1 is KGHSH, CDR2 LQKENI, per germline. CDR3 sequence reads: CASSPDRSSVSMGYTF. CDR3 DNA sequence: TGTGCCAGCTCACCGGACAGGTCGTCAGTATCTATGGGCTACACCTTC.

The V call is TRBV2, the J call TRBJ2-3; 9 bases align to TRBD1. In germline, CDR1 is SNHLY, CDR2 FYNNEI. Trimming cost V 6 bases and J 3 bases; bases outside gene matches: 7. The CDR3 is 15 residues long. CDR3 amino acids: CASRKDRGGTDTQYF. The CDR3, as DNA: TGTGCCAGCAGAAAGGACAGGGGCGGGACAGATACGCAGTATTTT.

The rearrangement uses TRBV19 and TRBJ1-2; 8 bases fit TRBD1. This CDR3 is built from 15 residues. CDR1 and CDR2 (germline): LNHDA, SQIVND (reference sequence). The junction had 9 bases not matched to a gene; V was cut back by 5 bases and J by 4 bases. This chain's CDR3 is CASSPRDRISYGYTF. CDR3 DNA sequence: TGTGCCAGTAGTCCCCGGGACAGGATCTCCTATGGCTACACCTTC.

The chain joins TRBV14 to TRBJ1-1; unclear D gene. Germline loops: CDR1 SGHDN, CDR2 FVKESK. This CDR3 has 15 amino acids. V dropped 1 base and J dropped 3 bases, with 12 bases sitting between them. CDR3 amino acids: CASSQAGKEYTEAFF. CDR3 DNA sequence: TGTGCCAGCAGCCAAGCGGGAAAGGAGTACACTGAAGCTTTCTTT.

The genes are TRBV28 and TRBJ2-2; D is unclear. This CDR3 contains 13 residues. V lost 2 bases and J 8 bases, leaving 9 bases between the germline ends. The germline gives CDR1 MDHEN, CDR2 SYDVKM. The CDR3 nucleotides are TGTGCCAGCAGTTTAATCGTCGGAGGGGAGCTGTTTTTT. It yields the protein CASSLIVGGELFF.

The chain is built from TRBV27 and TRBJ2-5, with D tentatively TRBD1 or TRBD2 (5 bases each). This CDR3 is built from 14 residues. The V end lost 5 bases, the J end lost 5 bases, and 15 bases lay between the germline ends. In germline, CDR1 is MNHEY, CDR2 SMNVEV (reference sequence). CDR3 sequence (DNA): TGTGCCAGCAGTATACGGGGCAGGGAGGAGACCCAGTACTTC. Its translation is CASSIRGREETQYF.